This T cell receptor beta chain was profiled in a study of Graves' ophthalmopathy and Graves' hyperthyroidism. Points from the study as a whole: In blood appeared most of the expanded thyroid clonotypes whose frequency exceeded 0.001.

V dropped 2 bases and J dropped 11; count of bases not matched to a gene: 9. The CDR3 is 15 amino acids. Germline V gives CDR1 SGHAT, CDR2 FQNNGV. A note on this clonotype: Its target is not known.

RNA served as the template for amplifying TCR beta CDR3 regions. The workflow started with a first-round RT-PCR run with HTBI primers and then moved on to a second-round multiplex PCR. Each CDR3 protein is one row after TCRdb ran MiXCR on the multiplex PCR reads. Here the sample spans roughly 1.1 million distinct CDR3 sequences, about 40% being singletons. The source material was peripheral blood or thyroid tissue (not recorded which). The rearrangement links TRBV11-2 to TRBJ1-6; 7 bases are shared with TRBD1. The receptor comes from an adult man with Graves' hyperthyroidism. This CDR3 reads CASSLLDRVGTPLHF. The CDR3 bases are TGTGCCAGCAGCTTACTCGACAGGGTGGGGACACCCCTCCACTTT.